This T cell receptor beta chain derives from a study of shared clonotypes between healthy human individuals. Germline V gene sequence: CDR1 SGHAT, CDR2 FQNNGV. Trimming removed 5 bases at V and 2 bases at J, with 21 bases between. This CDR3 spans 17 amino acids. Using immunoSEQ multiplex PCR, the repertoire was profiled, and TCRdb retains in-frame clones only, with some absent. The table includes about 1.5 million clones, around 98% detected once. The source of this sequence is a man in his thirties or forties in good health. The sequenced sample consisted of naive CD4+ T cells sorted from blood. The subset here: CD45RA+ positively selected. J is TRBJ1-2 and V is TRBV11-2, with D unresolved. CDR3 sequence: CASSPWLTNTGNYGYTF. CDR3 nucleotides: TGTGCCAGCAGCCCTTGGCTCACAAACACGGGGAACTATGGCTACACCTTC.